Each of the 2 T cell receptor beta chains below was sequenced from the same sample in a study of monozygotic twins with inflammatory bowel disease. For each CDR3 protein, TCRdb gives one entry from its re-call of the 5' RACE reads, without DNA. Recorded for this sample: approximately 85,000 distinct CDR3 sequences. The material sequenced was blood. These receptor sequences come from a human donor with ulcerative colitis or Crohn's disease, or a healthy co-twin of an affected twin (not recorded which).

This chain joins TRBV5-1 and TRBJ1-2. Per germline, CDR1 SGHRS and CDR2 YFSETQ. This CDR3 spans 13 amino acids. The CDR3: CASGPSGIYGYTF. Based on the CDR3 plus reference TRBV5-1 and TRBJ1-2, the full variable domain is KAGVTQTPRYLIKTRGQQVTLSCSPISGHRSVSWYQQTPGQGLQFLFEYFSETQRNKGNFPGRFSGRQFSNSRSEMNVSTLELGDSALYLCASGPSGIYGYTFGSGTRLTVV.

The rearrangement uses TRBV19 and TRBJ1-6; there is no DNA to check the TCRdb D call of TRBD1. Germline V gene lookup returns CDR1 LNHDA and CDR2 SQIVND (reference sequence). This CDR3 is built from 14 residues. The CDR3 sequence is CASSMETARSPLHF.